The 32 T cell receptor beta chains below were found in one sample sequenced in a study of T-cell memory formation after mild COVID-19. TCRdb ran MiXCR on the 5' RACE reads and lists one entry per CDR3 protein. The sample has some 310,000 distinct CDR3 sequences, 20% to 25% seen once; the top ten hold over 20%. The sample comprised PBMCs or a T cell subset sorted from them (not recorded which). These receptors were taken from a man aged 18 to 30 who had mild COVID-19 (a few samples of this study predate the infection). Cell type and time point are not known.

This clonotype was detected only a few times. The rearrangement links TRBV9 to TRBJ2-7; D could derive from TRBD1 or TRBD2 (5 bases each). CDR1 is SGDLS and CDR2 is YYNGEE in the germline V gene. V was pared by 0 bases and J by 6 bases, with 13 bases between. This CDR3 comprises 14 residues. DNA of the CDR3: TGTGCCAGCAGCGTAGGAGCAGGGAGTCGCGAGCAGTACTTC. Translated: CASSVGAGSREQYF.

This clonotype appeared a single time. Possible read error: a much larger clone is one base away. The gene calls are TRBV28 and TRBJ1-5, with no clear D. Germline CDR1 and CDR2: MDHEN and SYDVKM. This CDR3 spans 17 amino acids. The CDR3 protein is CASSLFGQDLSNQTQHF. The CDR3, as DNA: TGTGCCAGCAGTTTATTCGGCCAGGACCTTAGCAATCAGACCCAGCATTTT.

V usage is TRBV6-5 and J usage is TRBJ2-7; the D call may be TRBD1 or TRBD2 (5 bases each). With 5 bases removed from V and 12 bases from J, the gap between germline ends came to 20 bases. CDR1 and CDR2 from the germline V gene are MNHEY and SVGAGI. The CDR3 sequence is 13 residues long. Here the CDR3 reads CASSTGMGQAVYV. The CDR3 DNA follows: TGTGCCAGCAGTACGGGGATGGGGCAGGCCGTGTACGTC.

This rearrangement joins TRBV7-9 to TRBJ1-4; TRBD1 is a possible D gene (6 bases). The CDR3 spans 13 residues. Germline V gene sequence: CDR1 SEHNR, CDR2 FQNEAQ (reference sequence). V shed 7 bases and J shed 8 bases, with 14 bases lying between them. The CDR3 protein is CASNRGGSEKLFF. The CDR3 DNA sequence: TGTGCCAGCAACCGAGGGGGGTCAGAAAAACTGTTTTTT.

This clonotype was observed a handful of times. The junction departs from the called germline gene at one end, perhaps through a read error. V is TRBV2 and J is TRBJ1-2; D may be TRBD1 (6 bases). The CDR3 runs 17 residues. CDR1 and CDR2 from the germline V gene are SNHLY and FYNNEI. CDR3 in DNA: TGTGCCAGCAGTGAAGCGCAAGGACAGCGAACTAAGTATGGCTACACCTTC. Translation gives CASSEAQGQRTKYGYTF.

The rearrangement uses TRBV27 and TRBJ2-7; 7 bases align to TRBD2. The CDR3 covers 14 residues. After removal of 2 bases from V and 2 bases from J, the junction contained 3 bases not matched to a gene. Germline V gene data show CDR1 as MNHEY and CDR2 as SMNVEV (reference sequence). CDR3 region: CASSLAGEAYEQYV. CDR3 nucleotides: TGTGCCAGCAGTTTAGCGGGGGAGGCCTACGAGCAGTACGTC.

V is TRBV7-9 and J is TRBJ1-1; D perhaps matches TRBD1 (5 bases). The V gene lost 5 bases and the J gene lost 4 bases, with 14 bases spanning the gap. CDR1 SEHNR and CDR2 FQNEAQ come from the germline V gene (reference sequence). This CDR3 spans 14 amino acids. The CDR3 spells CASSAQRGITEAFF. The CDR3 DNA reads TGTGCCAGCAGCGCCCAGCGGGGGATCACTGAAGCTTTCTTT.

This clonotype has just a few counts. The rearrangement links TRBV12-3 or TRBV12-4 to TRBJ2-7; D possibly uses TRBD1 or TRBD2 (6 bases each). Trimming took off 3 bases at V and 0 bases at J, with 9 bases between the two ends. The CDR3 spans 14 residues. DNA for the CDR3: TGTGCCAGCAGTTTCCGGGGGCCCTCCTACGAGCAGTACTTC. Its translation: CASSFRGPSYEQYF.

This chain connects TRBV7-9 to TRBJ1-6; the match to TRBD1 covers 9 bases. The CDR3 loop spans 15 amino acids. V lost 6 bases, J lost 10 bases, and 10 bases stayed unmatched. The germline CDR1 and CDR2 sequences are SEHNR and FQNEAQ (reference sequence). The CDR3 here is CASSDSGTGTSPLHF. DNA of the CDR3: TGTGCCAGCAGTGACTCGGGGACAGGGACCTCACCCCTCCACTTT.

The chain is built from TRBV7-9 and TRBJ1-2; D not certain. The V gene lost 5 bases and the J gene lost 8 bases, with 9 bases spanning the gap. The CDR3 spans 11 residues. Germline CDR1 and CDR2: SEHNR and FQNEAQ (reference sequence). Written as DNA, the CDR3 is TGTGCCAGCAGCCCCATAGGGGGCTACACCTTC. Residues: CASSPIGGYTF. Using reference TRBV7-9 and TRBJ1-2 for the parts outside the CDR3, the full variable domain is DTGVSQNPRHKITKRGQNVTFRCDPISEHNRLYWYRQTLGQGPEFLTYFQNEAQLEKSRLLSDRFSAERPKGSFSTLEIQRTEQGDSAMYLCASSPIGGYTFGSGTRLTVV.

J is TRBJ2-7 and V is TRBV12-3 or TRBV12-4; D perhaps matches TRBD2 (6 bases). The CDR3 length is 13 residues. Trimming cost V 7 bases and J 3 bases, with 13 bases left between them. The chain's CDR3 is CASTRGFYYEQYF. DNA of the CDR3: TGTGCCAGCACCCGGGGGTTTTACTACGAGCAGTACTTC.

This clonotype was detected only a few times. The chain links TRBV5-1 to TRBJ2-1, with TRBD2 matching 12 bases. The CDR3 is 15 amino acids. V shed 2 bases and J 7 bases; nucleotides not matched to a gene: 4. Germline CDR1 is SGHRS and CDR2 is YFSETQ. CDR3 amino acids: CASSFPSGGGNEQFF. Here the CDR3 DNA reads TGCGCCAGCAGCTTCCCTAGCGGGGGGGGGAATGAGCAGTTCTTC.

This clonotype was counted many times. The genes are TRBV7-9 and TRBJ1-5; no reliable D call. The germline V gene encodes CDR1 SEHNR and CDR2 FQNEAQ (reference sequence). This CDR3 has 14 residues. Trimming stripped 3 bases from V and 3 bases from J, with 9 bases between. In DNA, the CDR3 is TGTGCCAGCAGCTTTAGTGACACCAATCAGCCCCAGCATTTT. Translated, it gives CASSFSDTNQPQHF.

This clonotype was picked up a small number of times. The V gene is TRBV7-2, the J gene TRBJ2-3; maybe TRBD2 (7 bases). The germline gives CDR1 SGHTA, CDR2 FQGNSA. V was shortened by 0 bases and J by 5 bases, with 12 bases between the two germline ends. This CDR3 contains 15 residues. CDR3 amino acids: CASSLAGGRRDTQYF. CDR3 nucleotides: TGTGCCAGCAGCTTAGCGGGGGGGCGGAGAGATACGCAGTATTTT.

In this sample, this clonotype turned up a few times. The CDR3 DNA is TGTGCCAGCAGCTTCGACAGGGAGGGCGGCTACACCTTC. Encoded protein: CASSFDREGGYTF. The rearrangement links TRBV7-8 to TRBJ1-2; 7 bases are shared with TRBD1. CDR3 length equals 13 residues. Looked up from germline, CDR1 is SGHVS and CDR2 is FQNEAQ. The ends lost 3 bases at V and 8 bases at J; junction bases unmatched: 6.

The table lists this clonotype with a few counts. The chain carries TRBV6-6 and TRBJ2-5, with D uncertain. Germline V gene sequence: CDR1 MNHNY, CDR2 SVGAGI (reference sequence). The CDR3 has 14 residues. The V end lost 4 bases, the J end lost 1 base, and 10 bases lay between the germline ends. The DNA of the CDR3 is TGTGCCAGCAGTTTTAGAAAGGGCCAAGAGACCCAGTACTTC. Its protein is CASSFRKGQETQYF.

This clonotype was picked up a small number of times. J is TRBJ1-3 and V is TRBV7-6, with D unclear. CDR3 size: 15 residues. Germline V gives CDR1 SGHVS, CDR2 FNYEAQ. V lost 5 bases and J lost 2, with 13 bases in between. CDR3 sequence reads: CASSAQSGTGNTIYF. The CDR3 bases are TGTGCCAGCAGCGCCCAATCGGGGACTGGAAACACCATATATTTT.

The V call is TRBV4-3, the J call TRBJ2-7; 9 positions agree with TRBD1. In germline, CDR1 is LGHNA, CDR2 YSLEER. The CDR3 totals 14 residues. The junction had 5 bases not matched to a gene; V was cut back by 4 bases and J by 4 bases. The DNA for the CDR3 is TGCGCCAGCAGCCCCTGGACAGGGGCGTACGAGCAGTACTTC. Amino acids: CASSPWTGAYEQYF.

The sample holds many counts of this clonotype. V gene TRBV5-1 combines with J gene TRBJ1-1, with a tentative D call TRBD1 (6 bases). The V end lost 7 bases, the J end lost 5 bases, and 15 bases lay between the germline ends. Germline V gives CDR1 SGHRS, CDR2 YFSETQ. This CDR3 contains 13 residues. The DNA for the CDR3 is TGCGCCAGCTCGAGGGGGGAGATGACTGAAGCTTTCTTT. It specifies CASSRGEMTEAFF.

This clonotype occurred a few times. The chain combines TRBV5-1 with TRBJ1-6; 9 bases match TRBD1. Unmatched junction bases numbered 4, after V lost 3 bases and J lost 6 bases. The CDR3 contains 15 residues. Germline loops: CDR1 SGHRS, CDR2 YFSETQ. The CDR3 DNA reads TGCGCCAGCAGCTGGGGACAGGGAACTAATTCACCCCTCCACTTT. Its translation is CASSWGQGTNSPLHF.

This chain joins TRBV7-9 and TRBJ2-1, with a possible D match to TRBD2 (7 bases). This CDR3 has 13 residues. Trimming removed 5 bases at V and 13 bases at J, with 18 bases between. The germline V gene encodes CDR1 SEHNR and CDR2 FQNEAQ (reference sequence). CDR3 nucleotide sequence: TGTGCCAGCAGCGGGGGGGCCGTTTTGGGTCAGTTCTTC. Amino acid sequence: CASSGGAVLGQFF.

The gene calls are TRBV10-3 and TRBJ2-3; 7 bases align to TRBD2. The germline V gene encodes CDR1 ENHRY and CDR2 SYGVKD. The CDR3 loop spans 14 amino acids. Trimming at V came to 8 bases and at J to 5 bases, leaving 10 bases not matched to a gene. The CDR3: CAIYSGDGVDTQYF. CDR3 in DNA: TGTGCCATCTACAGCGGGGATGGGGTAGATACGCAGTATTTT.

This clonotype was counted only a few times. The chain recombines TRBV12-3 or TRBV12-4 with TRBJ2-7; a possible D gene is TRBD1 (6 bases). CDR3 length equals 14 residues. The V end was cut by 5 bases, the J end by 0 bases, with 11 bases between. CDR3 amino acids: CASSRDRFSYEQYF. DNA of the CDR3: TGTGCCAGCAGTCGTGACAGGTTCTCCTACGAGCAGTACTTC.

This rearrangement joins TRBV6-6 to TRBJ1-5; D call uncertain. Germline CDR1 is MNHNY and CDR2 is SVGAGI (reference sequence). This CDR3 spans 13 amino acids. CDR3 region: CDTRRPLNQPQHF. CDR3 nucleotides: TGTGACACACGTAGGCCGCTCAATCAGCCCCAGCATTTT.

This clonotype was seen a handful of times. This rearrangement joins TRBV5-6 to TRBJ1-1; the D is unclear. The germline V gene encodes CDR1 SGHDT and CDR2 YYEEEE. V lost 4 bases and J lost 6, with 19 bases in between. The CDR3 loop spans 15 amino acids. CDR3 coding DNA: TGTGCCAGCAGCCCGGAAGGATGGGAGGCTGCTGAAGCTTTCTTT. Its translation is CASSPEGWEAAEAFF.

This chain connects TRBV25-1 to TRBJ1-2; unclear D gene. Looked up from germline, CDR1 is MGHDK and CDR2 is SYGVNS. The germline V and J ends were trimmed by 10 bases and 8 bases, with 11 bases remaining between them. This CDR3 is built from 10 residues. DNA of the CDR3: TGTGCCAACGCTTCGGGCGGCTACACCTTC. Amino acid sequence: CANASGGYTF.

This chain connects TRBV30 to TRBJ1-6; D remains unclear. Between the trimmed V and J ends, which lost 1 base and 4 bases, there was a span of 5 bases. The germline CDR1 and CDR2 sequences are GTSNPN and SVGIG (reference sequence). This CDR3 contains 13 residues. CDR3 in amino acids: CAWSEGYNSPLHF. In DNA, the CDR3 is TGTGCCTGGAGTGAGGGATATAATTCACCCCTCCACTTT.

The genes are TRBV9 and TRBJ1-5; 9 bases match TRBD1. Germline V CDR1 and CDR2: SGDLS, YYNGEE. V shed 4 bases and J 3 bases; nucleotides not matched to a gene: 5. The CDR3 is 15 residues long. The CDR3 DNA is TGTGCCAGCAGCTTGGGACAGGGATTCAATCAGCCCCAGCATTTT. Encoded protein: CASSLGQGFNQPQHF.

This clonotype has only a few counts. The rearrangement uses TRBV9 and TRBJ1-1; D is unresolved. The CDR3 extends over 13 amino acids. Germline CDR1 and CDR2: SGDLS and YYNGEE. V lost 0 bases to trimming and J lost 1 base, with 4 bases between them. This CDR3 is CASSVVSNTEAFF. The CDR3 DNA sequence: TGTGCCAGCAGCGTAGTCTCGAACACTGAAGCTTTCTTT.

The rearrangement uses TRBV20-1 and TRBJ2-3, with 10 bases fitting TRBD1. This CDR3 is built from 13 residues. With 6 bases clipped from V and 4 bases from J, the junction kept 4 bases outside the gene matches. CDR1 is DFQATT and CDR2 is SNEGSKA in the germline V gene (reference sequence). The CDR3 spells CSAEGQGPDTQYF. The CDR3 coding sequence is TGCAGTGCAGAGGGACAGGGGCCAGATACGCAGTATTTT.

The chain couples TRBV29-1 to TRBJ2-7; D is perhaps TRBD1 or TRBD2 (6 bases each). This CDR3 has 11 residues. V was pared by 6 bases and J by 5 bases, with 11 bases between. The germline V gene has CDR1 SQVTM and CDR2 ANQGSEA. For the CDR3, the DNA is TGCAGCGTCCAGGAGGGGGACGAGCAGTACGTC. It codes for CSVQEGDEQYV.

This clonotype came up a few times. This chain uses TRBV12-3 or TRBV12-4 with TRBJ1-2, with 9 bases fitting TRBD1. The CDR3 totals 15 residues. V lost 4 bases, J lost 5 bases, and 8 bases stayed unmatched. DNA for the CDR3: TGTGCCAGCAGTTCATTGCCCGGGACAGGGTATGGCTACACCTTC. Translated: CASSSLPGTGYGYTF.